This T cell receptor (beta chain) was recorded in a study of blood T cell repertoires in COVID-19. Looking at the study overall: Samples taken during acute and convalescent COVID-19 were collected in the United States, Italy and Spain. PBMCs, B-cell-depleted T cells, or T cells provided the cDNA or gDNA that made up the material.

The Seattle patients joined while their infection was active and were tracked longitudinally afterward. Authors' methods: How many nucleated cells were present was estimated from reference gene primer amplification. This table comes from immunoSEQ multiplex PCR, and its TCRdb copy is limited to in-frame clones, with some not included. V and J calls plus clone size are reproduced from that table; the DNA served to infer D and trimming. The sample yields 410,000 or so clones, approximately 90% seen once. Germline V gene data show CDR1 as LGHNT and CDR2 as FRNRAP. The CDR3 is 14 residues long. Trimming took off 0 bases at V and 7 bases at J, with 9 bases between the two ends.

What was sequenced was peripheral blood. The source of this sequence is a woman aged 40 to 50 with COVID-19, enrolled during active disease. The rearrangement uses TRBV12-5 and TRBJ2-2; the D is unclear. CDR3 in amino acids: CASGLVVAFGELFF. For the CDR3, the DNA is TGTGCTAGTGGTTTGGTAGTAGCTTTCGGGGAGCTGTTTTTT.